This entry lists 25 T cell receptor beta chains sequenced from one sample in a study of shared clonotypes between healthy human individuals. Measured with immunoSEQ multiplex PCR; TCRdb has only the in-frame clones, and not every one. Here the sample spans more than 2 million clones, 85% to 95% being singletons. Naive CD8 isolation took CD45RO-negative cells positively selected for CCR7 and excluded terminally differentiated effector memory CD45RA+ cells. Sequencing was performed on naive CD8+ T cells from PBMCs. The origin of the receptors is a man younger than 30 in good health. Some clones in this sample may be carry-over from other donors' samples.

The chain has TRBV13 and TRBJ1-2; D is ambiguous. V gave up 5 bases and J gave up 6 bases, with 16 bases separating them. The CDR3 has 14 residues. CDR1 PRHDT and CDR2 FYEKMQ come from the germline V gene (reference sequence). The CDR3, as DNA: TGTGCCAGCAGCCTCGGACGGCCCGCTCATGGCTACACCTTC. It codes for CASSLGRPAHGYTF.

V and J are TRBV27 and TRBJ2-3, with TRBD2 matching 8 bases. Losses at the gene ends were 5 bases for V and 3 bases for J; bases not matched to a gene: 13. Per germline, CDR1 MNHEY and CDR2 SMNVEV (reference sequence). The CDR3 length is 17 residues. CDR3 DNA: TGTGCCAGCAGTACTAGCGGAGGAGCCCCCTTTACAGATACGCAGTATTTT. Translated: CASSTSGGAPFTDTQYF.

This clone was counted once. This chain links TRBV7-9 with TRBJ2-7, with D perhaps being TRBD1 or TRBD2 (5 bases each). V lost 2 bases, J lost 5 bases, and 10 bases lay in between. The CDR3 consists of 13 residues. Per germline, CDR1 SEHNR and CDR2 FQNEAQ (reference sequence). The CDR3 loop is CASSLFRDHEQYF. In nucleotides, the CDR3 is TGTGCCAGCAGCTTATTTAGGGACCACGAGCAGTACTTC.

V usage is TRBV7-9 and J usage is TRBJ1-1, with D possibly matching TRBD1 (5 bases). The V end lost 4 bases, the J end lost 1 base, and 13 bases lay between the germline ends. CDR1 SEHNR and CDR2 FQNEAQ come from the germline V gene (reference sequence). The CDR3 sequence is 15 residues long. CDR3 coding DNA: TGTGCCAGCAGCTCTTTCGGGGGGAGGAACACTGAAGCTTTCTTT. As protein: CASSSFGGRNTEAFF.

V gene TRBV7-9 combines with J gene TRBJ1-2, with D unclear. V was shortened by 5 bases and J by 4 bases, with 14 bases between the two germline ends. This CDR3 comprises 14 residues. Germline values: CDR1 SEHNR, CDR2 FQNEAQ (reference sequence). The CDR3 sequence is CASSPPAPPYGYTF. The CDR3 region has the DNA TGTGCCAGCAGCCCACCGGCACCCCCCTATGGCTACACCTTC.

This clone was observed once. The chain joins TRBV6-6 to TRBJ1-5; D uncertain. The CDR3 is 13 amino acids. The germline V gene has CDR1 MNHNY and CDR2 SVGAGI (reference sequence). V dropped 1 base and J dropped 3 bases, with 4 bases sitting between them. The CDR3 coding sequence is TGTGCCAGCAGTTACTTCTCCAATCAGCCCCAGCATTTT. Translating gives CASSYFSNQPQHF.

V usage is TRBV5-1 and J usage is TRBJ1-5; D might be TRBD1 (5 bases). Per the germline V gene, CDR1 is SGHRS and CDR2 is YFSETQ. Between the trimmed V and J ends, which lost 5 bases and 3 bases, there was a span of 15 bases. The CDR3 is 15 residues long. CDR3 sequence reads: CASSIGDGNNQPQHF. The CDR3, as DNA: TGCGCCAGCAGTATTGGGGACGGGAACAATCAGCCCCAGCATTTT.

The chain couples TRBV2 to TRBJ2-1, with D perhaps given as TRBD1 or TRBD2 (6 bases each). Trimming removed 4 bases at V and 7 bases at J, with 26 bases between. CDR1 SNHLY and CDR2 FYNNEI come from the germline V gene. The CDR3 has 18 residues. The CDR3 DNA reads TGTGCCAGCAGTGGTCGTATGAGTCGGGGGACAAACAGGAATGAGCAGTTCTTC. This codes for CASSGRMSRGTNRNEQFF.

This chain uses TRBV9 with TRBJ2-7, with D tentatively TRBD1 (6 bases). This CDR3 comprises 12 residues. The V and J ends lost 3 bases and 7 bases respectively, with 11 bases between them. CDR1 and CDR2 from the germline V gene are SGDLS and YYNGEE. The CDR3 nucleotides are TGTGCCAGCAGCGCGGACAGATGGGAGCAGTACTTC. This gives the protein CASSADRWEQYF.

CDR3 nucleotides: TGTGCCAGCAGCTTAGCAGTAGCGGGAGGTGAGCAGTTCTTC. It specifies CASSLAVAGGEQFF. This chain connects TRBV7-9 to TRBJ2-1; 10 bases are shared with TRBD2. The germline V gene encodes CDR1 SEHNR and CDR2 FQNEAQ (reference sequence). This CDR3 is 14 amino acids long. V dropped 0 bases and J dropped 9; count of bases not matched to a gene: 2.

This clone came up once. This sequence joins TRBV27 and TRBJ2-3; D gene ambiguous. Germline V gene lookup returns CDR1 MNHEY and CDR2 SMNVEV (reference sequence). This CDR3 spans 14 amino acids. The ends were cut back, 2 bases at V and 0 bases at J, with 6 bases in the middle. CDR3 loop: CASSLLTSTDTQYF. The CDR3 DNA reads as TGTGCCAGCAGTTTACTGACGAGCACAGATACGCAGTATTTT.

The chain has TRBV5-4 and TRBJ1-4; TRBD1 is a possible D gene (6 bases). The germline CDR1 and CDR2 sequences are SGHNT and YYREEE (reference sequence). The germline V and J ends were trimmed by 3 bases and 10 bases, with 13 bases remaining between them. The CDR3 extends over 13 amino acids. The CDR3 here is CASSSGRGGKLFF. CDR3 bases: TGTGCCAGCAGCTCCGGTAGGGGGGGAAAACTGTTTTTT.

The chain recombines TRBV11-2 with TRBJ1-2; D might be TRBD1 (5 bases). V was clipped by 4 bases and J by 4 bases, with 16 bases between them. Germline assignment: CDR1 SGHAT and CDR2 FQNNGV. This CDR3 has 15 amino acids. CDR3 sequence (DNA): TGTGCCAGCAGCTCAGTATCTGACAGACGCTATGGCTACACCTTC. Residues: CASSSVSDRRYGYTF.

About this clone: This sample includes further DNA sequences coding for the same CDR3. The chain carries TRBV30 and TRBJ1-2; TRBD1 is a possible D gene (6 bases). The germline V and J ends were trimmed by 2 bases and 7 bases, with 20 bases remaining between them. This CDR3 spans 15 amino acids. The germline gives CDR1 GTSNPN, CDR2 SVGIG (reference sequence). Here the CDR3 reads CAWSFLGAEGAGYTF. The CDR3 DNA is TGTGCCTGGAGTTTTTTGGGGGCGGAGGGCGCTGGCTACACCTTC.

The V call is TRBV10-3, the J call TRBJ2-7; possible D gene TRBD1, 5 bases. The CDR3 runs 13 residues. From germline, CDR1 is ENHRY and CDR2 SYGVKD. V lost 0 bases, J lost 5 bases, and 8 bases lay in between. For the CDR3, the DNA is TGTGCCATCAGTGAGTCCCAGGGCCACGAGCAGTACTTC. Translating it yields CAISESQGHEQYF.

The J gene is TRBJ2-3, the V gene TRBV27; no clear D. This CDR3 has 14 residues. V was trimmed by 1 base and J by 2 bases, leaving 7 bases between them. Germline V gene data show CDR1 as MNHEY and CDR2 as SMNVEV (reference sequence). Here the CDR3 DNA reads TGTGCCAGCAGTTTATGGACCGACACAGATACGCAGTATTTT. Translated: CASSLWTDTDTQYF.

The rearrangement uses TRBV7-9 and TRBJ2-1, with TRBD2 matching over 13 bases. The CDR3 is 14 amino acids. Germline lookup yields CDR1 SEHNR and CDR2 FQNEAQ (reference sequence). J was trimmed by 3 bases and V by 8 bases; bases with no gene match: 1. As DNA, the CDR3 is TGTGCCAGCGGGACTAGCGGGAACTACAATGAGCAGTTCTTC. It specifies CASGTSGNYNEQFF.

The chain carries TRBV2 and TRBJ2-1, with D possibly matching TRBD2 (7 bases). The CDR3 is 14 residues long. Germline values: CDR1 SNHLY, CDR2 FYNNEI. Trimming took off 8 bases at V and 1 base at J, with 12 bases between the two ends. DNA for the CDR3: TGTGCCAGCCAAGGGGGGGAGTCCTACAATGAGCAGTTCTTC. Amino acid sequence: CASQGGESYNEQFF.

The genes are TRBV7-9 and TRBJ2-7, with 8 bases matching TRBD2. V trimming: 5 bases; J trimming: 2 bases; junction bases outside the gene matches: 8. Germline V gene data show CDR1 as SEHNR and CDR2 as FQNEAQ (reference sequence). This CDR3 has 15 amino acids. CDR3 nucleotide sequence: TGTGCCAGCAGCCAGGAGGGACTAGAGACCTACGAGCAGTACTTC. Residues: CASSQEGLETYEQYF. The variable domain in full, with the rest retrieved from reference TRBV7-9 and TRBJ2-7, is DTGVSQNPRHKITKRGQNVTFRCDPISEHNRLYWYRQTLGQGPEFLTYFQNEAQLEKSRLLSDRFSAERPKGSFSTLEIQRTEQGDSAMYLCASSQEGLETYEQYFGPGTRLTVT.

The CDR3 coding sequence is TGCAGCGTTGTCCGGCTAGCGGGCACCTACGAGCAGTACTTC. The encoded protein is CSVVRLAGTYEQYF. V and J are TRBV29-1 and TRBJ2-7; 8 positions agree with TRBD2. The V gene end was trimmed by 4 bases and the J gene end by 2 bases; junction bases not matched to a gene: 7. CDR3 length equals 14 residues. The germline gives CDR1 SQVTM, CDR2 ANQGSEA.

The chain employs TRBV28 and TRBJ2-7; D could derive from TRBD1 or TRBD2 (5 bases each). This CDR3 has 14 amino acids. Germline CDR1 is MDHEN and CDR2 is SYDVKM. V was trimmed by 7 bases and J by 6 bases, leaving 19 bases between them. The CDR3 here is CASNPGPGSAEQYF. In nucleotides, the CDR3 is TGTGCCAGCAACCCGGGACCCGGTTCGGCCGAGCAGTACTTC.

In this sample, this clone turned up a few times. CDR3 amino acids: CASRTGGGGYTF. Written as DNA, the CDR3 is TGTGCCAGCAGGACAGGGGGCGGTGGCTACACCTTC. The chain is built from TRBV6-5 and TRBJ1-2; 10 positions agree with TRBD1. Losses at the gene ends were 6 bases for V and 7 bases for J; bases not matched to a gene: 2. The length of the CDR3 is 12 residues. Germline V CDR1 and CDR2: MNHEY, SVGAGI.

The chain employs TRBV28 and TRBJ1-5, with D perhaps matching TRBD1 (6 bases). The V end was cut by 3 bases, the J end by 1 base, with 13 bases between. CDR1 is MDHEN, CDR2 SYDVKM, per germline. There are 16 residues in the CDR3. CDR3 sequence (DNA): TGTGCCAGCAGTTTTTGGGGGGCCGCGAGCAATCAGCCCCAGCATTTT. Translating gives CASSFWGAASNQPQHF.

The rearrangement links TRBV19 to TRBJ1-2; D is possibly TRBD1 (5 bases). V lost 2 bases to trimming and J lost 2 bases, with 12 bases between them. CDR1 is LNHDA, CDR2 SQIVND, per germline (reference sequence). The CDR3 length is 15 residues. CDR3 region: CASSIMAGTNYGYTF. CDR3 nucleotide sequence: TGTGCCAGTAGTATAATGGCAGGGACCAACTATGGCTACACCTTC.

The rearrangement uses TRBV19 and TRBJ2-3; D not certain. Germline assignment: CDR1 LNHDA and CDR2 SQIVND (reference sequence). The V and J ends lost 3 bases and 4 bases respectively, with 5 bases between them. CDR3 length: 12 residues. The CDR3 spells CASSIYPDTQYF. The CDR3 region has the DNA TGTGCCAGTAGTATCTATCCAGATACGCAGTATTTT.